The next 20 T cell receptor beta chains were all read from a single sample in a study of cytomegalovirus exposure and HLA in healthy donors. PCR used 60 Vbeta primers and 13 Jbeta primers. Profiled with immunoSEQ multiplex PCR; TCRdb holds only in-frame clones, not every one. The sample has some 170,000 clones, 75% to 85% seen once. The sample was PBMCs. The origin of the receptors is a middle-aged man in good health and CMV-seropositive.

This chain links TRBV7-9 with TRBJ2-5; 8 nucleotides agree with TRBD2. The V gene's germline CDR1 is SEHNR and CDR2 FQNEAQ (reference sequence). The CDR3 sequence is 15 residues long. J was trimmed by 5 bases and V by 5 bases; bases with no gene match: 10. CDR3 sequence reads: CASSPDGGARETQYF. DNA of the CDR3: TGTGCCAGCAGCCCCGACGGGGGGGCCCGGGAGACCCAGTACTTC.

This chain joins TRBV5-4 and TRBJ2-1, with 11 bases matching TRBD2. This CDR3 comprises 19 residues. V was pared by 4 bases and J by 7 bases, with 19 bases of the junction left unmatched. Germline V lookup: CDR1 SGHNT, CDR2 YYREEE (reference sequence). CDR3 in amino acids: CASSNSGTSGIGEANEQFF. The CDR3 DNA reads TGTGCCAGCAGCAATTCCGGGACTAGCGGCATCGGCGAGGCGAATGAGCAGTTCTTC.

The sample holds a few counts of this clone. The chain combines TRBV6-6 with TRBJ1-4, with D unresolved. Trimming left V 6 bases short and J 7 bases short, with 12 bases between. Germline CDR1 MNHNY, CDR2 SVGAGI (reference sequence). This CDR3 is built from 13 residues. The CDR3 bases are TGTGCCAGCAGAGGAACCCGGGGTGAAAAACTGTTTTTT. It yields the protein CASRGTRGEKLFF.

The CDR3, as DNA: TGCGCCAGCAGCCAGCGAGGGACAGGTTTTTTCGACGAGCAGTACTTC. As protein: CASSQRGTGFFDEQYF. This rearrangement joins TRBV4-1 to TRBJ2-7; 8 bases are shared with TRBD1. V lost 3 bases and J lost 5; bases outside the gene matches: 12. Germline CDR1 and CDR2: MGHRA and YSYEKL. The CDR3 is 16 residues long.

CDR3 sequence reads: CASSSTGGGYNEQFF. The CDR3 DNA follows: TGTGCCAGCAGCTCAACAGGGGGCGGCTACAATGAGCAGTTCTTC. This chain connects TRBV7-2 to TRBJ2-1; 9 bases line up with TRBD1. The CDR3 consists of 15 residues. Per the germline V gene, CDR1 is SGHTA and CDR2 is FQGNSA. V lost 4 bases to trimming and J lost 3 bases; unmatched junction nucleotides: 4.

This rearrangement joins TRBV7-9 to TRBJ1-2; tentative D call: TRBD1 (6 bases). The CDR3 spans 13 residues. V shed 6 bases and J shed 8 bases, with 16 bases lying between them. Germline loops: CDR1 SEHNR, CDR2 FQNEAQ (reference sequence). In DNA form, the CDR3 reads TGTGCCAGCAGTACCGACAGGTTTAGCGGCTACACCTTC. Protein product: CASSTDRFSGYTF.

The chain is built from TRBV7-2 and TRBJ1-1; 9 bases agree with TRBD1. With V trimmed by 8 bases and J by 1 base, 2 bases remained unmatched. CDR1 and CDR2 (germline): SGHTA, FQGNSA. The CDR3 loop spans 13 amino acids. For the CDR3, the DNA is TGTGCCAGCCAACAGGGGGCGAACACTGAAGCTTTCTTT. Amino acid sequence: CASQQGANTEAFF. Combining the CDR3 with reference TRBV7-2 and TRBJ1-1 gives the whole variable domain GAGVSQSPSNKVTEKGKDVELRCDPISGHTALYWYRQSLGQGLEFLIYFQGNSAPDKSGLPSDRFSAERTGGSVSTLTIQRTQQEDSAVYLCASQQGANTEAFFGQGTRLTVV.

This clone was seen only a few times. The genes are TRBV29-1 and TRBJ2-3, with 14 bases matching TRBD2. The CDR3 is made up of 14 amino acids. Germline trimming cut 7 bases from V and 6 bases from J; bases unmatched to any gene: 6. Germline assignment: CDR1 SQVTM and CDR2 ANQGSEA. CDR3 bases: TGCAGCGAGGCCGGGACTAGCGGGGGTGATACGCAGTATTTT. Protein sequence: CSEAGTSGGDTQYF.

V gene TRBV5-1 combines with J gene TRBJ2-7, with D perhaps matching TRBD1 (6 bases). This CDR3 spans 15 amino acids. Trimming removed 4 bases at V and 4 bases at J, with 18 bases between. In germline, CDR1 is SGHRS, CDR2 YFSETQ. Here the CDR3 DNA reads TGCGCCAGCAGCCGATCAGGGGCCCCGGAATACGAGCAGTACTTC. Its protein product is CASSRSGAPEYEQYF.

This clone was counted only a few times. This rearrangement joins TRBV5-6 to TRBJ1-2; 7 bases map to TRBD1. Trimming at V came to 4 bases and at J to 2 bases, leaving 8 bases not matched to a gene. This CDR3 contains 15 residues. CDR1 SGHDT and CDR2 YYEEEE come from the germline V gene. The CDR3 nucleotides read TGTGCCAGCAGCCTTCTGACAGGGCAAAACTATGGCTACACCTTC. The encoded protein is CASSLLTGQNYGYTF.

This clone was observed a single time. The chain combines TRBV19 with TRBJ2-3; D may be TRBD2 (6 bases). CDR1 and CDR2 from the germline V gene are LNHDA and SQIVND (reference sequence). CDR3 length: 13 residues. V was shortened by 3 bases and J by 4 bases, with 8 bases between the two germline ends. This chain's CDR3 is CASSMGLADTQYF. CDR3 bases: TGTGCCAGTAGTATGGGACTTGCAGATACGCAGTATTTT.

The rearrangement joins TRBV6-5 to TRBJ2-1; 7 positions match TRBD2. V trimming: 0 bases; J trimming: 15 bases; junction bases outside the gene matches: 5. The germline V gene has CDR1 MNHEY and CDR2 SVGAGI. The CDR3 is made up of 12 amino acids. For the CDR3, the DNA is TGTGCCAGCAGTTACTCGGCGGGGAGGGTGTTCTTC. As protein: CASSYSAGRVFF.

The CDR3 loop is CASSSPGRVDTQYF. In DNA form, the CDR3 reads TGTGCCAGCAGCTCCCCGGGGAGGGTGGATACGCAGTATTTT. J is TRBJ2-3 and V is TRBV7-2, with 7 nucleotides matching TRBD2. This CDR3 spans 14 amino acids. The ends lost 4 bases at V and 6 bases at J; junction bases unmatched: 7. Germline assignment: CDR1 SGHTA and CDR2 FQGNSA.

The chain links TRBV5-1 to TRBJ1-4; 8 bases align to TRBD1. CDR1 is SGHRS and CDR2 is YFSETQ in the germline V gene. V gave up 3 bases and J gave up 8 bases; unmatched junction bases: 6. This CDR3 has 14 amino acids. The CDR3 nucleotides are TGCGCCAGCAGCTCGACCGGGACAGGCGAAAAACTGTTTTTT. Translated: CASSSTGTGEKLFF.

This clone appeared a single time. This chain connects TRBV5-4 to TRBJ2-5, with TRBD2 matching over 7 bases. Germline-derived CDR1 and CDR2 are SGHNT and YYREEE (reference sequence). Germline trimming cut 1 base from V and 3 bases from J; bases unmatched to any gene: 6. The CDR3 length is 15 residues. CDR3 DNA sequence: TGTGCCAGCAGCTTGCCTAGCGGAGTGAAAGAGACCCAGTACTTC. Amino acid sequence: CASSLPSGVKETQYF.

Concerning this clone itself: Sequence at one end of the junction differs from germline and may be a read error. V is TRBV7-9 and J is TRBJ2-3; 8 bases are shared with TRBD2. The germline V gene has CDR1 SEHNR and CDR2 FQNEAQ (reference sequence). This CDR3 contains 15 residues. Written as DNA, the CDR3 is TGTTCCAGCAGCTTAGGCGGGGGGACCACAGATACGCAGTATTTT. Its translation: CSSSLGGGTTDTQYF.

The chain has TRBV11-1 and TRBJ2-7; perhaps TRBD2 as D (5 bases). The CDR3 is made up of 14 amino acids. From germline, CDR1 is SGHAT and CDR2 FQDESV (reference sequence). The ends were cut back, 1 base at V and 2 bases at J, with 9 bases in the middle. CDR3 loop: CASSLGGSAYEQYF. CDR3 nucleotides: TGTGCCAGCAGCTTAGGAGGGTCAGCCTACGAGCAGTACTTC.

The genes are TRBV2 and TRBJ1-4, with D unclear. The germline CDR1 and CDR2 sequences are SNHLY and FYNNEI. This CDR3 region has 11 residues. Deletions cut 6 bases from V and 7 bases from J, with 6 bases between. CDR3 sequence: CASSPFEKLFF. As DNA, the CDR3 is TGTGCCAGCAGCCCGTTTGAAAAACTGTTTTTT.

The rearrangement joins TRBV6-1 to TRBJ1-1; 8 bases match TRBD1. The J segment lost 0 bases and the V segment lost 5 bases, leaving 2 bases of the junction unmatched. The V gene's germline CDR1 is MNHNS and CDR2 SASEGT. This CDR3 comprises 14 residues. The CDR3 loop reads CASSRQGLNTEAFF. DNA of the CDR3: TGTGCCAGCAGTCGACAGGGGTTGAACACTGAAGCTTTCTTT.

The J gene is TRBJ2-7, the V gene TRBV5-1; no definite D call. The CDR3 totals 11 residues. Germline lookup yields CDR1 SGHRS and CDR2 YFSETQ. V was clipped by 2 bases and J by 5 bases, with 5 bases between them. As DNA, the CDR3 is TGCGCCAGCAGCTTTTTAGACGAGCAGTACTTC. The encoded protein is CASSFLDEQYF.